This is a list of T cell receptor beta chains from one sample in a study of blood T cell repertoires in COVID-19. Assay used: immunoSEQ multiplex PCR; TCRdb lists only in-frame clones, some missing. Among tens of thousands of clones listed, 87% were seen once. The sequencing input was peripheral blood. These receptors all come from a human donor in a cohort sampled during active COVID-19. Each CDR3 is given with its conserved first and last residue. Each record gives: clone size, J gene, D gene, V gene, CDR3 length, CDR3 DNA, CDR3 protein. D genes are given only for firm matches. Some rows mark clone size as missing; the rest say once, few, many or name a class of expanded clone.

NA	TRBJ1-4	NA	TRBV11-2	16	TGTGCCAGCAGCATGGACCCCCGGGACCAGGGGGAAAAACTGTTTTTT	CASSMDPRDQGEKLFF
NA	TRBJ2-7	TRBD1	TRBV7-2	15	TGTGCCAGCAGCCTACCCCTTGAGACAGGGGTTAAGCAGTACTTC	CASSLPLETGVKQYF
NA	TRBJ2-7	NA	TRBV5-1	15	TGCGCCAGCAGCTTAGGCGGGTCTTTCTCCTACGAGCAGTACTTC	CASSLGGSFSYEQYF
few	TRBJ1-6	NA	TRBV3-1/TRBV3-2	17	TGTGCCAGCAGCCAGCGGGAGGGGGGTAATGTGTATTCACCCCTCCACTTT	CASSQREGGNVYSPLHF
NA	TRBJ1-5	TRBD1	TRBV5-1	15	TGCGCCAGCAGATTGGGACAGGGGTTTAATCAGCCCCAGCATTTT	CASRLGQGFNQPQHF
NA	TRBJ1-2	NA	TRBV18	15	TGTGCCAGCTCACCATCCGACAGGACGACCTATGGCTACACCTTC	CASSPSDRTTYGYTF
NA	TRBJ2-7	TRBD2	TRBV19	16	TGTGCCAGTAGCGAAACTAGCGGGGGAGTGTCCTACGAGCAGTACTTC	CASSETSGGVSYEQYF
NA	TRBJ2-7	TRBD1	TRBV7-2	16	TGTGCCAGCAGCCCACTCCGGGACAGGGGCGGAAACGAGCAGTACTTC	CASSPLRDRGGNEQYF
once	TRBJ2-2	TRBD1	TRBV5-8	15	TGTGCCAGCAGCCGGACAGGGGGCGCCCCCGGGGAGCTGTTTTTT	CASSRTGGAPGELFF
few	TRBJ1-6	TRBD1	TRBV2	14	TGTGCCAGCAGTGAAGGGGACAGGGGACCACCCCTCCACTTT	CASSEGDRGPPLHF
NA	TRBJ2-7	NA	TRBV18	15	TGTGCCAGCTCACCCCCCGGGGGATTCTCCTACGAGCAGTACTTC	CASSPPGGFSYEQYF
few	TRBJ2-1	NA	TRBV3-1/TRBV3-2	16	TGTGCCAGCAGCCAAGATATTTTGGACAGTTACAATGAGCAGTTCTTC	CASSQDILDSYNEQFF
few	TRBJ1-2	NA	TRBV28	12	TGTGCCAGCACGCGGGAGCACTATGGCTACACCTTC	CASTREHYGYTF
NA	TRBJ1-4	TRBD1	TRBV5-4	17	TGTGCCAGCAGCGGGGGACAGGGTTTAGTAACTAATGAAAAACTGTTTTTT	CASSGGQGLVTNEKLFF
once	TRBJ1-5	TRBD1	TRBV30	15	TGTGCCTGGAGTAGGACAGGGAGAAAGGATCAGCCCCAGCATTTT	CAWSRTGRKDQPQHF
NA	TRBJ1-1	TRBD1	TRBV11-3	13	TGTGCCAGCAGCCGGGACAGCCACACTGAAGCTTTCTTT	CASSRDSHTEAFF
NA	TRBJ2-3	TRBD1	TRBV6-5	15	TGTGCCAGCAGCGGACAGGGCCTTGGGACAGATACGCAGTATTTT	CASSGQGLGTDTQYF
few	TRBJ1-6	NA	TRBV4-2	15	TGTGCCAGCAGCCAAGCTGAGGGAGATAATTCACCCCTCCACTTT	CASSQAEGDNSPLHF
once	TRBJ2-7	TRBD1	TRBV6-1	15	TGTGCCAGCAGTGAAGGACAGGGTTTCTCCTACGAGCAGTACTTC	CASSEGQGFSYEQYF
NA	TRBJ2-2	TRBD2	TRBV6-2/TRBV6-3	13	TGTGCCAGCAGCGGAGCGGGGTCCGGGGAGCTGTTTTTT	CASSGAGSGELFF
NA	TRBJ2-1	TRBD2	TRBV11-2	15	TGTGCCAGCAGCTCAACTAGCGGGGGGGCCAATGAGCAGTTCTTC	CASSSTSGGANEQFF
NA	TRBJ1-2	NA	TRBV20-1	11	TGCAGTGCTAGAGACGGCTATGGCTACACCTTC	CSARDGYGYTF
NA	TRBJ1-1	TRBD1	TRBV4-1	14	TGCGCCAGCAGGCCGCCGACAGGGCTCACTGAAGCTTTCTTT	CASRPPTGLTEAFF